The sequence of this T cell receptor (beta chain) was determined in a study of post-analysis software for immune sequencing data. Regarding the study as a whole: Included in a set of roughly five TRBV segments more frequent in patients than controls were TRBV5-6, TRBV5-1 and TRBV20-1.

As for this clonotype: The antigen is not known.

Presence of unique molecular identifiers characterized the TCR beta cDNA libraries. TCRdb analysed the PCR reads with MiXCR anew, one entry per CDR3 protein. The sample includes about 680,000 distinct CDR3 sequences, approximately 59% of them seen just once. The V gene lost 0 bases and the J gene lost 8 bases, with 13 bases spanning the gap. Germline V gene sequence: CDR1 MNHEY, CDR2 SVGAGI. There are 15 residues in the CDR3. This sequence was found in a girl aged 2 to 10 with multiple sclerosis. The genes are TRBV6-5 and TRBJ2-2; D gene unclear. The sequencing sample was made of blood. CDR3 nucleotide sequence: TGTGCCAGCAGTTACTCGACCCTGGATTCGGGGGAGCTGTTTTTT. Protein: CASSYSTLDSGELFF.